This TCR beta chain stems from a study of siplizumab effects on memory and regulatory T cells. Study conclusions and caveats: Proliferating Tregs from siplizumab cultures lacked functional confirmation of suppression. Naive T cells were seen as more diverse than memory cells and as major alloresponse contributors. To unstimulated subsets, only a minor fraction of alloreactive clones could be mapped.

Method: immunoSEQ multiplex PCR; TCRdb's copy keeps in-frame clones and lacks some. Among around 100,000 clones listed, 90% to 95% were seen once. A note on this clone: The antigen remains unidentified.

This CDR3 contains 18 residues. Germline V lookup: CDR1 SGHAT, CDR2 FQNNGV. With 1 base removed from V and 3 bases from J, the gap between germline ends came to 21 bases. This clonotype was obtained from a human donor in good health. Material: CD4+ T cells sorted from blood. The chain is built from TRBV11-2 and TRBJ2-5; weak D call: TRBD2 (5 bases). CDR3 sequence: CASSLGTLVGVYKETQYF. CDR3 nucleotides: TGTGCCAGCAGCTTAGGTACTCTGGTGGGAGTATACAAAGAGACCCAGTACTTC. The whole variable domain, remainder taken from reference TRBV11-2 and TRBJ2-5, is EAGVAQSPRYKIIEKRQSVAFWCNPISGHATLYWYQQILGQGPKLLIQFQNNGVVDDSQLPKDRFSAERLKGVDSTLKIQPAKLEDSAVYLCASSLGTLVGVYKETQYFGPGTRLLVL.